This entry describes one TCR beta chain. As yet, its antigen is unknown. Indicated time point: week 47, end of study. Vaccine doses each comprised 300 ug of mutant IDH1 20-mer peptide, with topical imiquimod. The assay was immunoSEQ multiplex PCR, and TCRdb's table has in-frame clones only and misses some. In the table there are about 94,000 clones, roughly 91% of which are singletons. The data derive from a study of a mutant IDH1 vaccine in newly diagnosed glioma. Study-level background: Either 4-6 weeks after radiotherapy alone or alongside temozolomide, vaccination was begun. Visits V12 and V13 fell at weeks 35 and 47, respectively. Study results and limitations: The authors found pseudoprogression apparently unrelated to changes in top peripheral T cell clonotypes.

The material sequenced was PBMCs, taken from a glioma patient whose treatment included an IDH1 peptide vaccine. The TCR sequence derives from a woman between 50 and 59 years old with glioma.

The CDR3 protein is CASRLAGVHDEQFF. As DNA, the CDR3 is TGTGCCAGCAGACTAGCGGGAGTACATGATGAGCAGTTCTTC. The chain combines TRBV6-6 with TRBJ2-1; TRBD2 aligns across 11 bases. After removal of 6 bases from V and 8 bases from J, the junction contained 6 bases not matched to a gene. Germline values: CDR1 MNHNY, CDR2 SVGAGI (reference sequence). The length of the CDR3 is 14 residues.